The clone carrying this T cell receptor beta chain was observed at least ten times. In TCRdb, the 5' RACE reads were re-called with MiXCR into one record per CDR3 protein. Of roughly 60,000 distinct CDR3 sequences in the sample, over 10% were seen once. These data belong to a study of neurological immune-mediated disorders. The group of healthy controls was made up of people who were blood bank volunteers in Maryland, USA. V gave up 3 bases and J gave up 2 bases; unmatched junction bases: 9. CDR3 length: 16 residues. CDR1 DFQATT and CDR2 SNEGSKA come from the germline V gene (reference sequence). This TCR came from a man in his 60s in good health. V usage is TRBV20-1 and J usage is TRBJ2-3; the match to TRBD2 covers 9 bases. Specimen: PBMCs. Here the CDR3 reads CSASKPTSGSTDTQYF. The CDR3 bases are TGCAGTGCTAGTAAACCGACTAGCGGATCCACAGATACGCAGTATTTT.